The 19 T cell receptor beta chains below all came from one sample that was sequenced in a study of blood T cells in healthy people across ages (dated by TCRdb to the mid-2010s). Library prep was done by 5' RACE. The sample was run on an Illumina HiSeq 2500. A second roughly 7 to 11 cycle PCR used a sample-barcoded 5' primer and a J-beta primer mix. TCRdb trimmed the raw reads at Q25, called clones with MiXCR and kept productive beta chains. When rows share a CDR3 protein, they turn into one entry using the most common DNA and genes. The sample data list about 800,000 distinct CDR3 sequences, and 58% of these were observed just once. Approximately 21% of the sample is in the top ten clones. The sequencing input was blood. Every receptor here comes from a young man in good health.

The gene calls are TRBV6-2 or TRBV6-3 and TRBJ2-4, with 8 bases aligning to TRBD1. CDR1 is MNHEY and CDR2 is SVGEGT in the germline V gene. There are 18 residues in the CDR3. The J segment lost 0 bases and the V segment lost 7 bases, leaving 14 bases of the junction unmatched. The CDR3 sequence is CASNPGTGRTQAKNIQYF. The CDR3 DNA reads as TGTGCCAGCAACCCCGGGACAGGACGTACCCAAGCCAAAAACATTCAGTACTTC.

This clonotype was seen a handful of times. The chain recombines TRBV7-2 with TRBJ2-6; no firm D call. This CDR3 has 18 residues. Germline V gene data show CDR1 as SGHTA and CDR2 as FQGNSA. The V end was cut by 1 base, the J end by 0 bases, with 13 bases between. Here the CDR3 DNA reads TGTGCCAGCAGCTTAGTCACGGGTCCCCTCTCTGGGGCCAACGTCCTGACTTTC. Residues: CASSLVTGPLSGANVLTF.

The CDR3 here is CASSVGGIGYEQYF. CDR3 DNA: TGTGCCAGCAGCGTAGGGGGAATCGGCTACGAGCAGTACTTC. The chain recombines TRBV9 with TRBJ2-4, with D hard to call. The J call may be in error: the DNA end matches TRBJ2-7 better. This CDR3 has 14 amino acids. Germline V gives CDR1 SGDLS, CDR2 YYNGEE.

CDR3 loop: CASNPNSGTNEQFF. The CDR3 DNA follows: TGTGCCAGCAACCCCAATAGCGGAACCAATGAGCAGTTCTTC. The chain joins TRBV7-9 to TRBJ2-1, with a possible D match to TRBD2 (6 bases). Germline V gives CDR1 SEHNR, CDR2 FQNEAQ (reference sequence). CDR3 length: 14 amino acids. Trimming took 7 bases from V and 6 from J, leaving 16 bases between them.

CDR3 in DNA: TGTGCCAGCAGTCGCCAGGGTACTGAGCAGTTCTTC. Residues: CASSRQGTEQFF. V gene TRBV12-3 or TRBV12-4 combines with J gene TRBJ2-1, with D possibly being TRBD1 (5 bases). Trimming pared 5 bases from V and 9 bases from J, leaving 11 bases between. The CDR3 is 12 residues long.

CDR3 region: CASSWGQVSSTDTQYF. Written as DNA, the CDR3 is TGTGCCAGCAGCTGGGGACAGGTTTCTAGCACAGATACGCAGTATTTT. The chain links TRBV12-3 or TRBV12-4 to TRBJ2-3; TRBD1 matches at 8 bases. The ends lost 6 bases at V and 0 bases at J; junction bases unmatched: 8. This CDR3 has 16 amino acids.

The rearrangement uses TRBV28 and TRBJ2-1, with D hard to call. Trimming stripped 2 bases from V and 6 bases from J, with 11 bases between. The germline CDR1 and CDR2 sequences are MDHEN and SYDVKM. The CDR3 is 14 residues long. The CDR3 DNA sequence: TGTGCCAGCAGTTTAACGCTCTGGGGCAATGAGCAGTTCTTC. Translated: CASSLTLWGNEQFF.

The genes are TRBV7-2 and TRBJ2-3; D is ambiguous. CDR1 SGHTA and CDR2 FQGNSA come from the germline V gene. CDR3 length: 14 residues. With 2 bases removed from V and 4 bases from J, the gap between germline ends came to 10 bases. DNA for the CDR3: TGTGCCAGCAGCTTAATGAGGAGCGCAGATACGCAGTATTTT. It specifies CASSLMRSADTQYF.

The chain has TRBV9 and TRBJ2-1; 7 nucleotides align to TRBD2. There are 15 residues in the CDR3. Trimming removed 1 base from V and 5 bases from J; junction bases left unmatched: 6. CDR1 and CDR2 (germline): SGDLS, YYNGEE. This chain's CDR3 is CASSVSAGDNNEQFF. The CDR3, as DNA: TGTGCCAGCAGCGTATCGGCGGGAGATAACAATGAGCAGTTCTTC.

This chain connects TRBV12-3 or TRBV12-4 to TRBJ1-1, with D possibly matching TRBD1 (6 bases). This CDR3 region has 15 residues. V shed 6 bases and J shed 2 bases, with 16 bases lying between them. CDR3 DNA sequence: TGTGCCAGCAGCCCTAATGGCAGGGGAAACACTGAAGCTTTCTTT. Encoded protein: CASSPNGRGNTEAFF.

This chain links TRBV7-2 with TRBJ2-1; D is perhaps TRBD2 (6 bases). Near its end, the DNA agrees better with TRBJ2-7, so the J call may be wrong. The V gene's germline CDR1 is SGHTA and CDR2 FQGNSA. The CDR3 is made up of 13 amino acids. CDR3 loop: CASSAISGDEQYF. Here the CDR3 DNA reads TGTGCCAGCAGCGCTATTTCGGGAGATGAGCAGTACTTC.

The J gene is TRBJ2-7, the V gene TRBV5-6, with a possible D match to TRBD1 (5 bases). CDR1 and CDR2 from the germline V gene are SGHDT and YYEEEE. V lost 1 base to trimming and J lost 3 bases, with 23 bases between them. This CDR3 contains 18 residues. CDR3 bases: TGTGCCAGCAGCTTGCAGGGAACGGTGGGTTGGACCTTCTACGAGCAGTACTTC. This gives the protein CASSLQGTVGWTFYEQYF.

This rearrangement joins TRBV11-1 to TRBJ2-3; D gene unclear. V was shortened by 6 bases and J by 8 bases, with 21 bases between the two germline ends. Germline CDR1 SGHAT, CDR2 FQDESV (reference sequence). The CDR3 contains 15 residues. The CDR3 sequence is CASSFRQNPAATQYF. In DNA, the CDR3 is TGTGCCAGCAGTTTCCGCCAGAACCCTGCGGCTACGCAGTATTTT.

The chain couples TRBV5-1 to TRBJ1-2; D is perhaps TRBD1 (5 bases). This CDR3 spans 16 amino acids. CDR1 is SGHRS, CDR2 YFSETQ, per germline. Trimming removed 4 bases from V and 3 bases from J, with 19 bases in between. The CDR3 is CASSPDGGSRYYGYTF. The CDR3 nucleotides are TGCGCCAGCAGCCCCGACGGGGGTAGCCGGTACTATGGCTACACCTTC.

This sequence joins TRBV28 and TRBJ2-7; 11 positions match TRBD2. Germline loops: CDR1 MDHEN, CDR2 SYDVKM. The V and J ends lost 6 bases and 2 bases, in that order; junction bases with no gene match: 12. CDR3 length equals 17 residues. As DNA, the CDR3 is TGTGCCAGCAGAACCGGGACTAGCGGATTACTAACCTACGAGCAGTACTTC. This translates into CASRTGTSGLLTYEQYF.

The chain couples TRBV3-1 to TRBJ2-7; D perhaps matches TRBD2 (5 bases). Germline V gene data show CDR1 as LGHDT and CDR2 as YNNKEL (reference sequence). The ends were cut back, 1 base at V and 1 base at J, with 14 bases in the middle. This CDR3 is built from 16 residues. In DNA form, the CDR3 reads TGTGCCAGCAGCCAAGGACGACTATTTCTTTCCTACGAGCAGTACTTC. It encodes CASSQGRLFLSYEQYF.

The CDR3 DNA reads as TGTGCCAGCGTCGCAGGGGGCCTCCAAGAGACCCAGTACTTC. As protein: CASVAGGLQETQYF. V is TRBV12-3 or TRBV12-4 and J is TRBJ2-5; 8 nucleotides agree with TRBD1. The CDR3 is made up of 14 amino acids. The J segment lost 1 base and the V segment lost 8 bases, leaving 6 bases of the junction unmatched.

This clonotype was seen more than once but under ten times. V gene TRBV20-1 combines with J gene TRBJ2-7, with 7 nucleotides matching TRBD1. CDR1 is DFQATT, CDR2 SNEGSKA, per germline (reference sequence). The V and J ends lost 4 bases and 0 bases, in that order; junction bases with no gene match: 9. The CDR3 has 15 residues. CDR3 DNA: TGCAGTGCTACCCCCTGGGACAGCCCCTCCTACGAGCAGTACTTC. Its translation: CSATPWDSPSYEQYF.

This chain links TRBV18 with TRBJ2-7, with D unclear. The CDR3 length is 14 residues. CDR1 is KGHSH and CDR2 is LQKENI in the germline V gene. Trimming removed 3 bases from V and 4 bases from J, with 13 bases in between. This CDR3 reads CASSPGPTLYEQYF. CDR3 nucleotides: TGTGCCAGCTCACCCGGGCCTACACTATACGAGCAGTACTTC.